This entry lists 17 T cell receptor beta chains sequenced from one sample in a study of cytomegalovirus exposure and HLA in healthy donors. The method was immunoSEQ multiplex PCR; TCRdb's version includes in-frame clones alone and lacks a portion of them. The table has 160,000 or so clones, roughly 80% seen once. What was sequenced was PBMCs. These receptors were obtained from a man aged 25-45 years in good health and CMV-seropositive.

The chain carries TRBV18 and TRBJ1-2; maybe TRBD1 (5 bases). Germline CDR1 and CDR2: KGHSH and LQKENI. CDR3 length: 14 amino acids. Between the trimmed V and J ends, which lost 2 bases and 3 bases, there was a span of 10 bases. The chain's CDR3 is CASSPGGRDYGYTF. The CDR3 nucleotides are TGTGCCAGCTCACCAGGTGGCAGGGACTATGGCTACACCTTC.

This clone was counted once. V and J are TRBV13 and TRBJ2-1; weak D call: TRBD1 (6 bases). In germline, CDR1 is PRHDT, CDR2 FYEKMQ (reference sequence). The CDR3 is 15 residues long. The V and J ends lost 5 bases and 7 bases respectively, with 18 bases between them. The CDR3 protein is CASSLRTGWGNEQFF. The CDR3 nucleotides read TGTGCCAGCAGCCTCCGAACAGGGTGGGGGAATGAGCAGTTCTTC.

This chain joins TRBV5-6 and TRBJ1-1, with a weak D call TRBD1 (5 bases). Germline CDR1 SGHDT, CDR2 YYEEEE. Trimming shortened V by 0 bases and J by 4 bases, and 19 bases separated the two germline ends. This CDR3 is 17 amino acids long. CDR3 region: CASSLGWLGALGTEAFF. In DNA form, the CDR3 reads TGTGCCAGCAGCTTGGGATGGCTTGGGGCTTTGGGCACTGAAGCTTTCTTT.

The gene calls are TRBV5-1 and TRBJ2-5; D possibly corresponds to TRBD1 (6 bases). CDR1 is SGHRS and CDR2 is YFSETQ in the germline V gene. The CDR3 contains 13 residues. The V and J ends lost 4 bases and 2 bases respectively, with 9 bases between them. The CDR3 bases are TGCGCCAGCAGCCAAGGACAGCAAGAGACCCAGTACTTC. Protein sequence: CASSQGQQETQYF. Based on the CDR3 plus reference TRBV5-1 and TRBJ2-5, the full variable domain is KAGVTQTPRYLIKTRGQQVTLSCSPISGHRSVSWYQQTPGQGLQFLFEYFSETQRNKGNFPGRFSGRQFSNSRSEMNVSTLELGDSALYLCASSQGQQETQYFGPGTRLLVL.

The rearrangement links TRBV4-3 to TRBJ1-3; D gene unclear. The germline V gene encodes CDR1 LGHNA and CDR2 YSLEER. Trimming removed 1 base at V and 3 bases at J, with 13 bases between. The CDR3 consists of 16 residues. The CDR3 bases are TGCGCCAGCAGCCAAGGGTGGGCACAGCTTGGAAACACCATATATTTT. It yields the protein CASSQGWAQLGNTIYF.

In the case of this clone: Additional DNA sequences in this sample encode the identical CDR3. The CDR3 nucleotides are TGTGCCAGCAGCGTAGGGGGCGATAGCAATCAGCCCCAGCATTTT. Translation: CASSVGGDSNQPQHF. The chain uses TRBV9 and TRBJ1-5; possible D gene TRBD1, 5 bases. This CDR3 is 15 amino acids long. In germline, CDR1 is SGDLS, CDR2 YYNGEE. Trimming removed 0 bases at V and 0 bases at J, with 7 bases between. Filled out from reference TRBV9 and TRBJ1-5, the complete variable domain reads DSGVTQTPKHLITATGQRVTLRCSPRSGDLSVYWYQQSLDQGLQFLIQYYNGEERAKGNILERFSAQQFPDLHSELNLSSLELGDSALYFCASSVGGDSNQPQHFGDGTRLSIL.

V usage is TRBV9 and J usage is TRBJ1-5, with D possibly being TRBD1 (6 bases). The V and J ends lost 3 bases and 1 base respectively, with 8 bases between them. CDR3 length: 14 amino acids. Per germline, CDR1 SGDLS and CDR2 YYNGEE. CDR3 in DNA: TGTGCCAGCAGCGCCGGGACAAGCAATCAGCCCCAGCATTTT. Protein: CASSAGTSNQPQHF.

A note on this clone: This sample includes further DNA sequences coding for the same CDR3. The chain employs TRBV5-1 and TRBJ2-3; 9 bases are a match to TRBD1. CDR1 SGHRS and CDR2 YFSETQ come from the germline V gene. V dropped 0 bases and J dropped 3; count of bases not matched to a gene: 2. This CDR3 has 15 amino acids. CDR3 loop: CASSLEGQGTDTQYF. CDR3 sequence (DNA): TGCGCCAGCAGCTTGGAGGGACAGGGAACAGATACGCAGTATTTT. Full variable domain (missing parts from reference TRBV5-1 and TRBJ2-3): KAGVTQTPRYLIKTRGQQVTLSCSPISGHRSVSWYQQTPGQGLQFLFEYFSETQRNKGNFPGRFSGRQFSNSRSEMNVSTLELGDSALYLCASSLEGQGTDTQYFGPGTRLTVL.

CDR3 residues: CASSRDTGGSGANVLTF. Here the CDR3 DNA reads TGTGCCAGCAGCCGGGACACCGGCGGGTCTGGGGCCAACGTCCTGACTTTC. This chain connects TRBV7-6 to TRBJ2-6, with TRBD1 as a possible D gene (6 bases). The CDR3 loop spans 17 amino acids. Per the germline V gene, CDR1 is SGHVS and CDR2 is FNYEAQ. Trimming removed 5 bases at V and 1 base at J, with 15 bases between.

The chain's CDR3 is CASSVGQDSSPLHF. The CDR3 bases are TGTGCCAGCAGCGTCGGCCAAGACAGTTCACCCCTCCACTTT. The chain is built from TRBV7-2 and TRBJ1-6, with a possible D match to TRBD1 (5 bases). V shed 5 bases and J shed 9 bases, with 14 bases lying between them. The CDR3 extends over 14 amino acids. Germline assignment: CDR1 SGHTA and CDR2 FQGNSA. The full variable domain, in which reference TRBV7-2 and TRBJ1-6 provide the parts outside the CDR3, is GAGVSQSPSNKVTEKGKDVELRCDPISGHTALYWYRQSLGQGLEFLIYFQGNSAPDKSGLPSDRFSAERTGGSVSTLTIQRTQQEDSAVYLCASSVGQDSSPLHFGNGTRLTVT.

The V gene is TRBV6-6, the J gene TRBJ1-2, with TRBD1 identical over 7 bases. This CDR3 is built from 13 residues. Germline V gene lookup returns CDR1 MNHNY and CDR2 SVGAGI (reference sequence). The V and J ends lost 2 bases and 8 bases, in that order; junction bases with no gene match: 5. CDR3 in DNA: TGTGCCAGCAGTTACACCGGGACAGAAGGCTACACCTTC. Amino acids: CASSYTGTEGYTF.

The gene calls are TRBV6-5 and TRBJ2-3, with a weak D call TRBD1 (5 bases). The CDR3 covers 15 residues. Germline CDR1 and CDR2: MNHEY and SVGAGI. V was cut by 2 bases and J by 4 bases, with 13 bases left in between. CDR3 nucleotides: TGTGCCAGCAGTTACGAAGGGGCTGGTTCAGATACGCAGTATTTT. Amino acids: CASSYEGAGSDTQYF.

The V and J genes are TRBV19 and TRBJ2-7; 13 bases agree with TRBD2. CDR3 length: 14 residues. With V trimmed by 6 bases and J by 2 bases, 1 base remained unmatched. Germline V gene lookup returns CDR1 LNHDA and CDR2 SQIVND (reference sequence). The CDR3 protein is CASSGLAGAYEQYF. CDR3 nucleotides: TGTGCCAGTAGCGGACTAGCGGGGGCCTACGAGCAGTACTTC.

This chain connects TRBV2 to TRBJ2-2; 9 nucleotides match TRBD2. Trimming removed 6 bases from V and 8 bases from J; junction bases left unmatched: 10. CDR1 is SNHLY, CDR2 FYNNEI, per germline. The CDR3 length is 15 residues. In DNA, the CDR3 is TGTGCCAGCAGCGTCAGGGCTACTAGCGGGGGGGAGCTGTTTTTT. Protein sequence: CASSVRATSGGELFF.

The rearrangement links TRBV18 to TRBJ2-1, with TRBD1 identical over 7 bases. The CDR3 spans 14 residues. V dropped 4 bases and J dropped 5; count of bases not matched to a gene: 5. Germline V gives CDR1 KGHSH, CDR2 LQKENI. Here the CDR3 DNA reads TGTGCCAGCTCACTACCAGACAGGGACAATGAGCAGTTCTTC. Protein sequence: CASSLPDRDNEQFF. The whole variable domain, remainder taken from reference TRBV18 and TRBJ2-1, is NAGVMQNPRHLVRRRGQEARLRCSPMKGHSHVYWYRQLPEEGLKFMVYLQKENIIDESGMPKERFSAEFPKEGPSILRIQQVVRGDSAAYFCASSLPDRDNEQFFGPGTRLTVL.

The chain is built from TRBV5-8 and TRBJ2-5; D not resolved. V lost 4 bases to trimming and J lost 2 bases, with 6 bases between them. The CDR3 contains 12 residues. The V gene's germline CDR1 is SGHTS and CDR2 YDEGEE. The CDR3 sequence: CASSGQQETQYF. In DNA, the CDR3 is TGTGCCAGCAGCGGGCAGCAAGAGACCCAGTACTTC.

In its sample, this clone ranks as medium-sized. The chain joins TRBV7-8 to TRBJ2-3, with 7 bases that match TRBD2. V trimming: 5 bases; J trimming: 6 bases; junction bases outside the gene matches: 20. The germline V gene has CDR1 SGHVS and CDR2 FQNEAQ. This CDR3 comprises 18 residues. CDR3 amino acids: CASSLEQGGGFYLDTQYF. CDR3 DNA: TGTGCCAGCAGCCTAGAGCAGGGCGGGGGTTTTTACTTGGATACGCAGTATTTT.